This T cell receptor (beta chain) was captured by sequencing in a study of regulatory T cells in long-lasting Graves disease. Sequencing libraries for TCR beta were prepared with iRepertoire HTBI primers and Arm-PCR of CDR3 regions. A single record per CDR3 protein comes from TCRdb applying MiXCR to the multiplex PCR reads. The sample has about 540,000 distinct CDR3 sequences, approximately 12% seen once; the top ten hold roughly a tenth. Time point of the sample: newly diagnosed GD, antithyroid drugs for less than 3 months. PBMC RNA was the source of the TCR library. The data also belong to a second study, concerning T cells in Graves' hyperthyroidism and ophthalmopathy.

The origin of this receptor is a man in his thirties or forties with Graves disease. The sample was peripheral blood mononuclear cells (PBMCs), taken at new diagnosis, from a patient treated with antithyroid drugs.

The CDR3: CASSRLRASGEYEQYF. CDR3 coding DNA: TGTGCCAGCTCGCGATTACGGGCTAGCGGGGAGTACGAGCAGTACTTC. The chain combines TRBV18 with TRBJ2-7; 9 bases fit TRBD2. Germline CDR1 and CDR2: KGHSH and LQKENI. The CDR3 is made up of 16 amino acids. After removal of 6 bases from V and 4 bases from J, the junction contained 13 bases not matched to a gene.